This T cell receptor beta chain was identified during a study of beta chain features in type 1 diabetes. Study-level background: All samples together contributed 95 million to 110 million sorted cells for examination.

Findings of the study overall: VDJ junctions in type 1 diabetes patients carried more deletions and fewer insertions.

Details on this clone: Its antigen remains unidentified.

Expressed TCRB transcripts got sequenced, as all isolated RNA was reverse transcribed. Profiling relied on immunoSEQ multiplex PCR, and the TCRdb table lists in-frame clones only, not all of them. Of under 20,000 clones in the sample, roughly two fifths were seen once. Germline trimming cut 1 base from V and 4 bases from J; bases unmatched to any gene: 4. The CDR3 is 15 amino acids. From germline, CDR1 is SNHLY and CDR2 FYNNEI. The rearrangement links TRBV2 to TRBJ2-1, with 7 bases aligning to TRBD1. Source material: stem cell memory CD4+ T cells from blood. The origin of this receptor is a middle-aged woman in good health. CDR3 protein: CASSEGRGRYNEQFF. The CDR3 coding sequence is TGTGCCAGCAGTGAAGGAAGGGGGCGATACAATGAGCAGTTCTTC.